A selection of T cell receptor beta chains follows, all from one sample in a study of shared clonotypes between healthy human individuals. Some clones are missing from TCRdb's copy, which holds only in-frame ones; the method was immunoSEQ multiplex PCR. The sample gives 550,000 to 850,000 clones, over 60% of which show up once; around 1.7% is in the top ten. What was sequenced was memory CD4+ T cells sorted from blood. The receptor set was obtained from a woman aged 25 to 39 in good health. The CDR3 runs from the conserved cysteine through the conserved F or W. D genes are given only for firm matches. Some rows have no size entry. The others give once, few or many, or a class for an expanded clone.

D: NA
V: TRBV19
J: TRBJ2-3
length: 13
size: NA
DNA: TGTGCCAGTACCGAGGGGGGGCGCGATACGCAGTATTTT
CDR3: CASTEGGRDTQYF

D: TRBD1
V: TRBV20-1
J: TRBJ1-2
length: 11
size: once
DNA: TGCAGTGCACAGACAGGGTATGGCTACACCTTC
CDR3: CSAQTGYGYTF

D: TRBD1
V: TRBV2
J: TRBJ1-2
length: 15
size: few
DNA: TGTGCCAGCACCCAGGGGGCTCAGTTAGTGCATGGCTACACCTTC
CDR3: CASTQGAQLVHGYTF

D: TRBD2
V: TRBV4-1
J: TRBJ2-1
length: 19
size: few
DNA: TGCGCCAGCAGCCAAGGGGGACTAGCGGGAGGGAGCTCCTACAATGAGCAGTTCTTC
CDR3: CASSQGGLAGGSSYNEQFF

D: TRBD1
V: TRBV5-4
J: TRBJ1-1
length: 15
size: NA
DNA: TGTGCCAGCAGCTGGGTAGGACAGGGCCCCACTGAAGCTTTCTTT
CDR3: CASSWVGQGPTEAFF

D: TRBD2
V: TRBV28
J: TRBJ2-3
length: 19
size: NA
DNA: TGTGCCAGCAGTTCAGCGGGGCTGGCGGTAGAGCGGAGCACAGATACGCAGTATTTT
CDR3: CASSSAGLAVERSTDTQYF

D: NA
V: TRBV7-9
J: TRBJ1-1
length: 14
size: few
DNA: TGTGCCAGCAGCCCCAATACAGCTAACACTGAAGCTTTCTTT
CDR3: CASSPNTANTEAFF

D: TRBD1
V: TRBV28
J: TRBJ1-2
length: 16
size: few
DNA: TGTGCCAGCACCAAGGGGGGGACAGCAGCTAACTATGGCTACACCTTC
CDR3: CASTKGGTAANYGYTF

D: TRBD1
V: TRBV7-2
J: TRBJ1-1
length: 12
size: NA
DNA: TGTGCCAGCAGCCTGACAGGGGAAAGGGCTTTCTTT
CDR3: CASSLTGERAFF

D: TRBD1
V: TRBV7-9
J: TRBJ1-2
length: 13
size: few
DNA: TGTGCCAGCAGCCCGTACAGGGGGCAAGGCTACACCTTC
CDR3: CASSPYRGQGYTF

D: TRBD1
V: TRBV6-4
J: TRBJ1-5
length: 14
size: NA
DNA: TGTGCCACCGATTTGGACAGGAAAAATCAGCCCCAGCATTTT
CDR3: CATDLDRKNQPQHF

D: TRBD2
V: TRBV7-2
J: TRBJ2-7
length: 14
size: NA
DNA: TGTGCCAGCAGCTTAGCGGGAGGGCCCCTCGAGCAGTACTTC
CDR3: CASSLAGGPLEQYF

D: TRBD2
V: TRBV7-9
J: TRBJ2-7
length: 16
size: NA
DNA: TGTGCCAGCAGCGGACGGACGACTAGCGGGAGAAGCGAGCAGTACTTC
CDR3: CASSGRTTSGRSEQYF

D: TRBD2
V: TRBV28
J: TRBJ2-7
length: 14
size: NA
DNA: TGTGCCAGCAGGGGGGGGTTAGACTGGAGCGAGCAGTACTTC
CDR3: CASRGGLDWSEQYF

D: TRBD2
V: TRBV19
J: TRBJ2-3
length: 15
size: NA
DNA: TGTGCCAGTAGTATTTCGAGCGGGATCACAGATACGCAGTATTTT
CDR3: CASSISSGITDTQYF

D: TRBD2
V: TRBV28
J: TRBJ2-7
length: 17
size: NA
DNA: TGTGCCAGCAGTTTATCGGCCGCGGGAGAGGGTATGAACGAGCAGTACTTC
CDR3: CASSLSAAGEGMNEQYF

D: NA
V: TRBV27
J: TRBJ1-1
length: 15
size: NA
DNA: TGTGCCAGCAGTCCGGACCTGCCGGGGGGCGGGGGAGCTTTCTTT
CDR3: CASSPDLPGGGGAFF

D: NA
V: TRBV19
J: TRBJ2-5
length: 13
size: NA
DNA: TGTGCCAGTAGTGCCCAGCCTCGAGAGACCCAGTACTTC
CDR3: CASSAQPRETQYF

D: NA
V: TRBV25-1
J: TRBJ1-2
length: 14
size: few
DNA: TGTGCCAGCAGTGAATATCTTGAGGGCCATGGCTACACCTTC
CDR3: CASSEYLEGHGYTF

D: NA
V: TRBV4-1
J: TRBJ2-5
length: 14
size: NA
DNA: TGCGCCAGCAGCCGGTGGGAGGCCCAAGAGACCCAGTACTTC
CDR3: CASSRWEAQETQYF

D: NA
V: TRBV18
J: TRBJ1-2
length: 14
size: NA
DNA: TGTGCCAGCTCACCACCGAGGCAGGATTATGGCTACACCTTC
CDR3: CASSPPRQDYGYTF

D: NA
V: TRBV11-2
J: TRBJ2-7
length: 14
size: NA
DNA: TGTGCCAGCAGCTTAAGATCCGGGATTGGCGAGCAGTACTTC
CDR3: CASSLRSGIGEQYF

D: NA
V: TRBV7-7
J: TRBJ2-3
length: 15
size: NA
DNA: TGTGCCAGCAGCACCCGTCCCACCCCCACAGATACGCAGTATTTT
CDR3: CASSTRPTPTDTQYF

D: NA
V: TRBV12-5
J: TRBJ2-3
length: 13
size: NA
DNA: TGTGCTAGTGGTTTGGCCCGATGGGATACGCAGTATTTT
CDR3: CASGLARWDTQYF

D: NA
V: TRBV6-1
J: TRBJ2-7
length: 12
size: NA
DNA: TGTGCCAGCAGGGGGGAATTGTACGAGCAGTACTTC
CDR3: CASRGELYEQYF

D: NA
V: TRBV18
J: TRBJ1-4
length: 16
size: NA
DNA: TGTGCCAGCTCACCGACCGGACAGTTAACTAATGAAAAACTGTTTTTT
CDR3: CASSPTGQLTNEKLFF

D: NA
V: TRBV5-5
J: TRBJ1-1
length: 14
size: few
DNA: TGTGCCAGCAGCTGGCAAGGAGGACCCACTGAAGCTTTCTTT
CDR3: CASSWQGGPTEAFF

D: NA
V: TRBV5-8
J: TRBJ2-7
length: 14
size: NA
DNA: TGTGCCAGCAGCCAAAGACAGGAGTCCTACGAGCAGTACTTC
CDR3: CASSQRQESYEQYF

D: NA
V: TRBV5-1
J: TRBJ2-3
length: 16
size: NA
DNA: TGCGCCAGCAGCCCCGGGGACCGTGATCGGTCAGATACGCAGTATTTT
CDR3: CASSPGDRDRSDTQYF

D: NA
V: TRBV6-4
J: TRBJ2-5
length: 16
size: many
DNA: TGTGCCACCACTAAGGGGGAGAGGGGAAAGCAAGAGACCCAGTACTTC
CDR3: CATTKGERGKQETQYF

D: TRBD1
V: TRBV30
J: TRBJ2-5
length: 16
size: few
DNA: TGTGCCTGGAGGAAGGACAGGGGACTGAGAGGGGAGACCCAGTACTTC
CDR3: CAWRKDRGLRGETQYF

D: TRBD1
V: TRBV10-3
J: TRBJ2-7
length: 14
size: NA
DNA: TGTGCCATCAGTGACCGGACAGGGACCTACGAGCAGTACTTC
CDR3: CAISDRTGTYEQYF

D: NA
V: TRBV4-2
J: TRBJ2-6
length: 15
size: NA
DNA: TGTGCCAGCAGATTGGGGGATTCTGGGGCCAACGTCCTGACTTTC
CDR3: CASRLGDSGANVLTF

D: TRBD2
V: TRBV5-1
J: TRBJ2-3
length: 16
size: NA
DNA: TGCGCCAGCAGCCCGACTAGCGGGTTCAGCACAGATACGCAGTATTTT
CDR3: CASSPTSGFSTDTQYF

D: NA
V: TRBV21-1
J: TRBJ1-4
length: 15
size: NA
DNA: TGTGCCAGCAGCAAAGAGAACGGACACAATGAAAAACTGTTTTTT
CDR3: CASSKENGHNEKLFF

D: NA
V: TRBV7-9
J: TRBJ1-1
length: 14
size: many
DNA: TGTGCCAGCACCTTAGAGCAGACGAACACTGAAGCTTTCTTT
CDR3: CASTLEQTNTEAFF

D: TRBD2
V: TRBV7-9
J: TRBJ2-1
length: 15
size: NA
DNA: TGTGCCAGCAGCATTGGACTAGCGGGTTTTGATGAGCAGTTCTTC
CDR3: CASSIGLAGFDEQFF

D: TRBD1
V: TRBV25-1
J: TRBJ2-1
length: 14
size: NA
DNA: TGTGCCAGCAGTGAATCGGACAGGGAAAGGGAGCAGTTCTTC
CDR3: CASSESDREREQFF

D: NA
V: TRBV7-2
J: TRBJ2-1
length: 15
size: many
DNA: TGTGCCAGCAGCTTAGCAGGCAGCTCCTACAATGAGCAGTTCTTC
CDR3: CASSLAGSSYNEQFF

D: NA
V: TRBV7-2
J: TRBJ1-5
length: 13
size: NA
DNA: TGTGCCAGCTCTGCGTCATTCAATCAGCCCCAGCATTTT
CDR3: CASSASFNQPQHF

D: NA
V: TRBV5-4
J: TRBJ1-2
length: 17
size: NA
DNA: TGTGCCAGCAGCTTCAGGGAAAGAAGGGGCTCTAACTATGGCTACACCTTC
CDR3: CASSFRERRGSNYGYTF

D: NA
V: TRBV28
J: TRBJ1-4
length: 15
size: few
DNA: TGTGCCAGCAGTCCCAGGGGCGGGCCCAATGAAAAACTGTTTTTT
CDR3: CASSPRGGPNEKLFF